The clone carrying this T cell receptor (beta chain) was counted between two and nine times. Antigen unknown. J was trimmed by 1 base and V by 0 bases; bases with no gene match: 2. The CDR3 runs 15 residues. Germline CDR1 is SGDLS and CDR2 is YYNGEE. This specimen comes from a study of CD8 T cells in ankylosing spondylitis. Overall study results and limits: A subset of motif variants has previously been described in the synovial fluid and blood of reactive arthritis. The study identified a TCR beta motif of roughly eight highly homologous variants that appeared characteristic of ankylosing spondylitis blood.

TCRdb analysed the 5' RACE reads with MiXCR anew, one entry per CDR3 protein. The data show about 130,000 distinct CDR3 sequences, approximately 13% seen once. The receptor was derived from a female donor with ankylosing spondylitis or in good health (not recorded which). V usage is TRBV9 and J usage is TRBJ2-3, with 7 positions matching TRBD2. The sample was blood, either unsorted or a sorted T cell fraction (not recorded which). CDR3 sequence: CASSVGRGGTDTQYF. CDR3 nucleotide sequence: TGTGCCAGCAGCGTAGGCCGGGGGGGCACAGATACGCAGTATTTT.